The clone carrying this T cell receptor beta chain was seen ten or more times. No antigen is known for it. According to the study, genomic DNA was the template for TCR beta VDJ and CDR3 profiling. From the reads, TCRdb called clonotypes with MiXCR, one entry per CDR3 protein. The data hold a few hundred thousand distinct CDR3 sequences, with 45% to 65% observed a single time. These data come from a study of CD8+CD57+ T cells in acquired aplastic anemia. Study results and caveats: Common to patients and controls were roughly 30 CD8+ CDR3 sequences.

The germline V and J ends were trimmed by 5 bases and 2 bases, with 16 bases remaining between them. The CDR3 sequence is 15 residues long. For sequencing, patients were chosen who had shown expansion of CD8+CD57+ cells by flow cytometry. Everyone among the patients had severe acquired aplastic anemia. Blood was sampled before the patients had received any therapy. The sequencing sample was made of sorted CD4+, CD8+, or CD8+CD57+ T cells (not recorded which) from PBMCs. The receptor was isolated from a human donor with aplastic anemia. V and J are TRBV12-3 or TRBV12-4 and TRBJ2-7; D remains ambiguous. CDR3 nucleotide sequence: TGTGCCAGCAGTGGATATGGAAAAGGAACCTACGAGCAGTACTTC. Amino acid sequence: CASSGYGKGTYEQYF.